These 21 T cell receptor beta chains share one sample of origin, sequenced in a study of T cell responses to AZD1222 COVID-19 vaccine. Some clones are missing from TCRdb's copy, which holds only in-frame ones; the method was immunoSEQ multiplex PCR. The sample includes more than 85,000 clones, approximately 88% of them seen just once. Sequencing was performed on peripheral blood, taken on day 0 of AZD1222 vaccination. These receptors originate from an adult in good health.

The J gene is TRBJ1-1, the V gene TRBV3-1 (or the pseudogene TRBV3-2), with 7 bases matching TRBD1. Germline CDR1 reads LGHDT; CDR2 reads YNNKEL (reference sequence). Unmatched junction bases numbered 9, after V lost 7 bases and J lost 4 bases. The CDR3 is made up of 14 amino acids. Written as DNA, the CDR3 is TGTGCCAGCACCCTGACAGGGAGCGGCACTGAAGCTTTCTTT. Amino acids: CASTLTGSGTEAFF.

V and J are TRBV10-1 and TRBJ1-1; D remains ambiguous. This CDR3 is 14 amino acids long. CDR1 is WNHNN, CDR2 SYGVQD, per germline (reference sequence). V lost 2 bases to trimming and J lost 1 base, with 8 bases between them. The CDR3 protein is CASSEGRKNTEAFF. CDR3 DNA sequence: TGCGCCAGCAGTGAGGGCAGAAAGAACACTGAAGCTTTCTTT.

The chain employs TRBV10-3 and TRBJ2-2; perhaps D is TRBD1 or TRBD2 (5 bases each). This CDR3 has 16 amino acids. V was clipped by 0 bases and J by 1 base, with 9 bases between them. CDR1 is ENHRY, CDR2 SYGVKD, per germline. The DNA for the CDR3 is TGTGCCATCAGTGAGTCTCCAGGGAGGAACACCGGGGAGCTGTTTTTT. Translating it yields CAISESPGRNTGELFF.

The rearrangement joins TRBV30 to TRBJ1-1; D is unclear. The CDR3 extends over 13 amino acids. V was shortened by 7 bases and J by 3 bases, with 15 bases between the two germline ends. Per germline, CDR1 GTSNPN and CDR2 SVGIG (reference sequence). The DNA for the CDR3 is TGTGCCTTCCGATTAGCAAGGGACACTGAAGCTTTCTTT. Encoded protein: CAFRLARDTEAFF.

The gene calls are TRBV21-1 and TRBJ1-4. TRBV21-1 is described as a pseudogene. The CDR3 sequence is 14 residues long. This chain's CDR3 is CASSMGLINEKLFF. The CDR3 bases are TGTGCCAGCAGCATGGGTCTCATTAATGAAAAACTGTTTTTT.

This clone was observed a single time. This chain connects TRBV19 to TRBJ1-2, with TRBD1 matching over 9 bases. Unmatched junction bases numbered 5, after V lost 4 bases and J lost 2 bases. The CDR3 length is 15 residues. CDR1 is LNHDA, CDR2 SQIVND, per germline (reference sequence). The CDR3: CASSTDRGANYGYTF. CDR3 nucleotides: TGTGCCAGTAGTACTGACAGGGGGGCCAACTATGGCTACACCTTC.

This chain connects TRBV19 to TRBJ1-2, with D hard to call. The CDR3 has 13 residues. The germline CDR1 and CDR2 sequences are LNHDA and SQIVND (reference sequence). Trimming left V 6 bases short and J 6 bases short, with 14 bases between. The CDR3 sequence is CASSSRGRDGYTF. CDR3 sequence (DNA): TGTGCCAGTAGCTCGAGAGGGCGCGATGGCTACACCTTC.

V gene TRBV2 combines with J gene TRBJ1-4; 8 positions agree with TRBD1. With 8 bases clipped from V and 7 bases from J, the junction kept 12 bases outside the gene matches. The CDR3 has 15 residues. Germline CDR1 is SNHLY and CDR2 is FYNNEI. The CDR3 coding sequence is TGTGCCAGCTCTCGGTCCGGGACAGGAGTTGAAAAACTGTTTTTT. It encodes CASSRSGTGVEKLFF. The full variable domain, completed using reference TRBV2 and TRBJ1-4, is EPEVTQTPSHQVTQMGQEVILRCVPISNHLYFYWYRQILGQKVEFLVSFYNNEISEKSEIFDDQFSVERPDGSNFTLKIRSTKLEDSAMYFCASSRSGTGVEKLFFGSGTQLSVL.

The chain recombines TRBV25-1 with TRBJ2-7; 10 bases are shared with TRBD1. After removal of 4 bases from V and 1 base from J, the junction contained 4 bases not matched to a gene. Per germline, CDR1 MGHDK and CDR2 SYGVNS. CDR3 length equals 15 residues. This CDR3 reads CASSGGTGVSYEQYF. The DNA of the CDR3 is TGTGCCAGCAGTGGTGGGACAGGGGTGTCCTACGAGCAGTACTTC.

The CDR3 loop is CASRPGGEYEQYF. CDR3 sequence (DNA): TGTGCCAGCAGGCCCGGAGGGGAATACGAGCAGTACTTC. The chain has TRBV7-9 and TRBJ2-7, with a tentative D call TRBD2 (6 bases). The germline V gene has CDR1 SEHNR and CDR2 FQNEAQ (reference sequence). V lost 6 bases and J lost 4, with 13 bases in between. This CDR3 has 13 residues.

The rearrangement uses TRBV7-9 and TRBJ2-5, with D maybe TRBD2 (5 bases). Germline CDR1 SEHNR, CDR2 FQNEAQ (reference sequence). V was pared by 6 bases and J by 5 bases, with 13 bases between. The CDR3 consists of 13 residues. The CDR3 DNA follows: TGTGCCAGCAGAGAGGGCCCCGGCGAGACCCAGTACTTC. Residues: CASREGPGETQYF.

The genes are TRBV7-9 and TRBJ2-7; possible D gene TRBD2, 5 bases. Per germline, CDR1 SEHNR and CDR2 FQNEAQ (reference sequence). Deletions cut 5 bases from V and 0 bases from J, with 8 bases between. The CDR3 is 13 amino acids. CDR3 sequence (DNA): TGTGCCAGCAGCCTGACTAACTCCTACGAGCAGTACTTC. As protein: CASSLTNSYEQYF.

The J gene is TRBJ2-7, the V gene TRBV28; 9 bases match TRBD1. V lost 4 bases and J lost 2; bases outside the gene matches: 18. The CDR3 is made up of 19 amino acids. Germline lookup yields CDR1 MDHEN and CDR2 SYDVKM. CDR3 amino acids: CASSSPRDRETLPTYEQYF. The CDR3 DNA reads TGTGCCAGCAGTTCCCCCCGGGACAGGGAAACCCTCCCTACCTACGAGCAGTACTTC.

In the case of this clone: One junction end does not reproduce the germline sequence, and a read error may be involved. This chain links TRBV5-4 with TRBJ2-1, with no clear D. This CDR3 region has 17 residues. Per the germline V gene, CDR1 is SGHNT and CDR2 is YYREEE (reference sequence). CDR3 residues: CASGLRRWQSSYNEQFF. CDR3 nucleotide sequence: TGTGCCAGCGGCTTACGTAGGTGGCAAAGCTCCTACAATGAGCAGTTCTTC.

This clone was counted once. The genes are TRBV18 and TRBJ1-1; no firm D call. Germline V gene data show CDR1 as KGHSH and CDR2 as LQKENI. V was shortened by 6 bases and J by 1 base, with 9 bases between the two germline ends. The CDR3 totals 13 residues. The CDR3 DNA reads TGTGCCAGCTCGGATGGCCAGAACACTGAAGCTTTCTTT. Protein: CASSDGQNTEAFF. The variable domain in full, with the rest retrieved from reference TRBV18 and TRBJ1-1, is NAGVMQNPRHLVRRRGQEARLRCSPMKGHSHVYWYRQLPEEGLKFMVYLQKENIIDESGMPKERFSAEFPKEGPSILRIQQVVRGDSAAYFCASSDGQNTEAFFGQGTRLTVV.

The chain recombines TRBV7-2 with TRBJ1-1; the D gene is possibly TRBD1 (5 bases). Looked up from germline, CDR1 is SGHTA and CDR2 is FQGNSA. The CDR3 loop spans 9 amino acids. The V and J ends lost 5 bases and 11 bases respectively, with 6 bases between them. Here the CDR3 DNA reads TGTGCCAGCAGCGGGGGGGCTTTCTTT. Translated: CASSGGAFF.

V gene TRBV30 combines with J gene TRBJ2-1, with D tentatively TRBD1 (6 bases). V was pared by 5 bases and J by 4 bases, with 6 bases between. The CDR3 has 11 residues. Per germline, CDR1 GTSNPN and CDR2 SVGIG (reference sequence). The CDR3 region is CAWGQYNEQFF. The CDR3 DNA follows: TGTGCCTGGGGACAGTACAATGAGCAGTTCTTC.

The chain employs TRBV15 and TRBJ1-6; D is perhaps TRBD1 (5 bases). V gave up 5 bases and J gave up 7 bases, with 15 bases separating them. CDR1 and CDR2 (germline): LNHNV, YYDKDF (reference sequence). The CDR3 totals 15 residues. The CDR3 DNA sequence: TGTGCCACCAGCGAGGGGAGACCGTTAAATTCACCCCTCCACTTT. This translates into CATSEGRPLNSPLHF.

In regard to this clone: A read error may account for a junction end that differs from germline. J is TRBJ1-2 and V is TRBV7-7; unclear D gene. The CDR3 loop spans 14 amino acids. The germline V gene has CDR1 SSHAT and CDR2 FNYEAQ (reference sequence). CDR3 bases: TGTGCTAGCAGCGCCAGACTTGAGGCCTATGGCTACACCTTC. Translated, it gives CASSARLEAYGYTF.

The chain joins TRBV6-1 to TRBJ1-2; D not certain. Trimming pared 3 bases from V and 1 base from J, leaving 6 bases between. Germline V gene data show CDR1 as MNHNS and CDR2 as SASEGT. The CDR3 sequence is 13 residues long. The CDR3 spells CASSDRHNYGYTF. CDR3 nucleotide sequence: TGTGCCAGCAGTGACAGACATAACTATGGCTACACCTTC.

The chain employs TRBV7-3 and TRBJ1-1, with 8 bases that match TRBD1. V was pared by 3 bases and J by 10 bases, with 1 base of the junction left unmatched. This CDR3 region has 11 residues. Germline V gene sequence: CDR1 SGHTA, CDR2 FQGTGA. The CDR3 DNA follows: TGTGCCAGCAGCTTTGACAGGGGAGCTTTCTTT. Its protein product is CASSFDRGAFF.